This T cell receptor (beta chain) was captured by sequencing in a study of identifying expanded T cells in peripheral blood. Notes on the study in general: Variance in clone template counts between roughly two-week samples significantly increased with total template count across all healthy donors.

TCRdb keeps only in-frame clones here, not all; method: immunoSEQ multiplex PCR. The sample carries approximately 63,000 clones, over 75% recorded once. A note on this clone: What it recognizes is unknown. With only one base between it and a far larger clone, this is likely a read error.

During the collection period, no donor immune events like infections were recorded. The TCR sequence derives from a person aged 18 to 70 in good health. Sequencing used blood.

As DNA, the CDR3 is TGTGCCAGCAGTGACACTAGCGGGAGCACCGGGGAGCTGTTTTTT. This codes for CASSDTSGSTGELFF. The V and J genes are TRBV6-4 and TRBJ2-2, with 11 bases lining up with TRBD2. Per the germline V gene, CDR1 is MRHNA and CDR2 is SNTAGT. With V trimmed by 2 bases and J by 4 bases, 0 bases remained unmatched. The CDR3 length is 15 residues.